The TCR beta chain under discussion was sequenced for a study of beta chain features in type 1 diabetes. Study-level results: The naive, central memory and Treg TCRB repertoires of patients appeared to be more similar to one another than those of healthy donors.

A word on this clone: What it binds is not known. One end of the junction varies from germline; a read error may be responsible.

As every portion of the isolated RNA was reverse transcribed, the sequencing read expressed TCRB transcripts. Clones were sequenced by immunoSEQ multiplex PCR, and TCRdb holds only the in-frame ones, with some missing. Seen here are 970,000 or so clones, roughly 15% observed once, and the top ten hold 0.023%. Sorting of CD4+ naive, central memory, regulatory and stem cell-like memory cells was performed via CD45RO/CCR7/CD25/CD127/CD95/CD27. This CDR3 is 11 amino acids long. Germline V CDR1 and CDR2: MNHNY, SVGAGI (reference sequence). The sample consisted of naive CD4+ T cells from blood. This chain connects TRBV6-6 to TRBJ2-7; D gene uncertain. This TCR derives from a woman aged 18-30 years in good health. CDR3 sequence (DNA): TGTGCCATCAGTGAGCACTACGAGCAGTACTTC. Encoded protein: CAISEHYEQYF.